The 9 T cell receptor beta chains listed next were all sequenced from one sample in a study of blood T cells in healthy people across ages. Together with a sample-barcoded 5' primer, a J-beta primer mix was included in a second PCR lasting roughly 6 to 12 cycles. Via MiXCR, TCRdb re-called the 5' RACE reads, giving one row per CDR3 protein. The sample contains over 1,200,000 distinct CDR3 sequences, approximately 60% of which appear only once. Sample: blood. The source is a man younger than 30 in good health.

This clonotype was detected a few times. The junction departs from the called germline gene at one end, perhaps through a read error. V usage is TRBV29-1 and J usage is TRBJ2-5; D gene ambiguous. The CDR3 runs to 12 residues. The V gene's germline CDR1 is SQVTM and CDR2 ANQGSEA. DNA of the CDR3: TGCAGCTTTGACGCTGTAGAGGAGACCCAGTACTTC. Protein: CSFDAVEETQYF.

The gene calls are TRBV4-1 and TRBJ2-1; TRBD2 matches at 12 bases. The CDR3 contains 16 residues. Germline CDR1 MGHRA, CDR2 YSYEKL. V was pared by 4 bases and J by 7 bases, with 8 bases of the junction left unmatched. The CDR3 sequence is CASSRVLAGGGNEQFF. In DNA form, the CDR3 reads TGCGCCAGCAGCCGAGTACTAGCGGGGGGTGGGAATGAGCAGTTCTTC.

This clonotype came up once. The J gene is TRBJ2-5, the V gene TRBV29-1, with TRBD2 matching 13 bases. TRBJ2-7 matches the DNA end more closely, so the J call is doubtful. CDR1 and CDR2 (germline): SQVTM, ANQGSEA. The CDR3 runs 17 residues. CDR3 protein: CSVEDRTSGSLGYEQYF. The CDR3, as DNA: TGCAGCGTTGAAGATAGGACTAGCGGGAGCCTGGGATACGAGCAGTACTTC.

This clonotype was detected many times. The V and J genes are TRBV6-6 and TRBJ1-2; D gene unclear. The length of the CDR3 is 13 residues. Looked up from germline, CDR1 is MNHNY and CDR2 is SVGAGI (reference sequence). V lost 5 bases and J lost 4, with 11 bases in between. Here the CDR3 reads CASSNNSPYGYTF. The DNA for the CDR3 is TGTGCCAGCAGTAACAACTCCCCCTATGGCTACACCTTC.

A few counts support this clonotype. This rearrangement joins TRBV20-1 to TRBJ2-7; D may be TRBD2 (6 bases). This CDR3 is built from 17 residues. CDR1 is DFQATT and CDR2 is SNEGSKA in the germline V gene (reference sequence). V was pared by 6 bases and J by 0 bases, with 24 bases between. The CDR3 nucleotides are TGCAGTGCCCTGACCCGGGATAGGGCGGGAAGCTCCTACGAGCAGTACTTC. This codes for CSALTRDRAGSSYEQYF.

In this sample, this clonotype turned up a few times. The chain joins TRBV6-2 or TRBV6-3 to TRBJ1-5; TRBD1 is a possible D gene (5 bases). Trimming removed 2 bases from V and 5 bases from J, with 13 bases in between. CDR1 is MNHEY, CDR2 SVGEGT, per germline. The CDR3 is 15 amino acids. CDR3 sequence: CASSYGGFGDQPQHF. DNA for the CDR3: TGTGCCAGCAGTTACGGGGGGTTTGGGGATCAGCCCCAGCATTTT.

The rearrangement joins TRBV12-3 or TRBV12-4 to TRBJ2-7; 11 bases match TRBD2. CDR3 length: 15 amino acids. V lost 3 bases and J lost 3; bases outside the gene matches: 4. CDR3: CASSFTSGRGYEQYF. As DNA, the CDR3 is TGTGCCAGCAGTTTTACTAGCGGGAGAGGCTACGAGCAGTACTTC.

This clonotype appeared many times. The chain carries TRBV9 and TRBJ2-7; possible D gene TRBD2, 6 bases. The CDR3 extends over 13 amino acids. CDR1 and CDR2 (germline): SGDLS, YYNGEE. Trimming took 3 bases from V and 1 from J, leaving 8 bases between them. DNA for the CDR3: TGTGCCAGCAGCGGGAGCGGGTCCTACGAGCAGTACTTC. Translation gives CASSGSGSYEQYF. The whole variable domain, remainder taken from reference TRBV9 and TRBJ2-7, is DSGVTQTPKHLITATGQRVTLRCSPRSGDLSVYWYQQSLDQGLQFLIQYYNGEERAKGNILERFSAQQFPDLHSELNLSSLELGDSALYFCASSGSGSYEQYFGPGTRLTVT.

This clonotype turned up a few times. The CDR3 region has the DNA TGCAGCGTTGACCGGTCGTCCTCCAGCGATGAGCAGTTCTTC. It translates to CSVDRSSSSDEQFF. The rearrangement links TRBV29-1 to TRBJ2-1; D call uncertain. Looked up from germline, CDR1 is SQVTM and CDR2 is ANQGSEA. The CDR3 spans 14 residues. V shed 3 bases and J shed 8 bases, with 17 bases lying between them.